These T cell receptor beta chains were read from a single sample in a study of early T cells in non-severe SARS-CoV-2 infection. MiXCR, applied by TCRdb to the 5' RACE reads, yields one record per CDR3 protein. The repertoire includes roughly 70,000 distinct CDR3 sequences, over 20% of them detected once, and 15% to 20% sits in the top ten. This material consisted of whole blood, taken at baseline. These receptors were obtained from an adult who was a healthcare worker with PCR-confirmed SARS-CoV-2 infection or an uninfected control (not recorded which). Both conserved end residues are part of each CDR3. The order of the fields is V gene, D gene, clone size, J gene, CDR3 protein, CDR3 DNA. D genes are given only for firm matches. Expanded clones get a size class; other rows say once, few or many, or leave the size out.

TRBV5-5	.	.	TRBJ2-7	CASSYQGGSYEQYF	TGTGCCAGCAGCTATCAGGGGGGCTCCTACGAGCAGTACTTC
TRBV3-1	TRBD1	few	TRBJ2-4	CASSQGPTGGAKNIQYF	TGTGCCAGCAGCCAAGGGCCGACAGGGGGGGCCAAAAACATTCAGTACTTC
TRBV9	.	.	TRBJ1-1	CASSTRKVTEAFF	TGTGCCAGCAGCACCAGGAAGGTCACTGAAGCTTTCTTT
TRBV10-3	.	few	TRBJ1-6	CAISESGQTNNSPLHF	TGTGCCATCAGTGAGTCAGGACAGACCAATAATTCACCCCTCCACTTT
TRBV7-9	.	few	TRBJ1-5	CASSLSTGGQPQHF	TGTGCCAGCAGCTTAAGTACGGGAGGTCAGCCCCAGCATTTT
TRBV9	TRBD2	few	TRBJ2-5	CASSVDTSGVDQETQYF	TGTGCCAGCAGCGTAGATACTAGCGGGGTTGACCAAGAGACCCAGTACTTC
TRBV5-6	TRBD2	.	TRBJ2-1	CASSLEASGGIYNEQFF	TGTGCCAGCAGCTTGGAGGCTAGCGGGGGGATCTACAATGAGCAGTTCTTC
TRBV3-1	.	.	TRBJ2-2	CASSQGRRFPLGELFF	TGTGCCAGCAGCCAGGGAAGGCGCTTTCCTCTCGGGGAGCTGTTTTTT
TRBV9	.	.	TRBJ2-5	CASSPGTELGETQYF	TGTGCCAGCAGCCCAGGAACGGAACTAGGGGAGACCCAGTACTTC
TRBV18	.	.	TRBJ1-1	CASSPFGKDTEAFF	TGTGCCAGCTCACCCTTCGGTAAAGACACTGAAGCTTTCTTT
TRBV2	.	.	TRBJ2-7	CASSPENYEQYF	TGTGCCAGCAGTCCAGAAAACTACGAGCAGTACTTC
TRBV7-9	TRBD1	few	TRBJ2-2	CASSSDRDTGELFF	TGTGCCAGCAGTTCGGACAGGGACACCGGGGAGCTGTTTTTT
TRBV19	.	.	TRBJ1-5	CASSGVGHGNQPQHF	TGTGCCAGTAGTGGAGTGGGACACGGAAATCAGCCCCAGCATTTT
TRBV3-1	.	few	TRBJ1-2	CASSQAGLGDGYTF	TGTGCCAGCAGCCAAGCAGGGCTAGGGGATGGCTACACCTTC
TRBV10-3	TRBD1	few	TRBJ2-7	CAISSGTGVREQYF	TGTGCCATCAGTTCCGGGACAGGGGTGCGCGAGCAGTACTTC
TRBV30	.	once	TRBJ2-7	CAANPGGTYEQYF	TGTGCCGCCAACCCCGGCGGGACCTACGAGCAGTACTTC
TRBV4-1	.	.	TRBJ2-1	CASTPLPRGPNNEQFF	TGCGCCAGCACTCCCCTTCCACGAGGGCCTAACAATGAGCAGTTCTTC
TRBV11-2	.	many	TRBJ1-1	CASSSGTHGTEAFF	TGTGCCAGCAGCTCCGGGACTCATGGGACTGAAGCTTTCTTT
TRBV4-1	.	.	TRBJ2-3	CASSQVGGPGDTQYF	TGCGCCAGCAGCCAAGTAGGGGGGCCTGGAGATACGCAGTATTTT
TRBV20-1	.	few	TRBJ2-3	CSARLGLTPGSNTQYF	TGCAGTGCTAGATTAGGACTAACCCCCGGGTCAAATACGCAGTATTTT
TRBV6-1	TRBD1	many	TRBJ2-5	CASSGTGQETQYF	TGTGCCAGCAGCGGGACAGGCCAAGAGACCCAGTACTTC
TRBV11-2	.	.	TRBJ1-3	CASSLIGQTGNTIYF	TGTGCCAGCAGCTTAATCGGACAGACTGGAAACACCATATATTTT
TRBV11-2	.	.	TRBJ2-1	CASSRVRSDEQFF	TGTGCCAGCAGCCGCGTGCGAAGCGACGAGCAGTTCTTC